Presented here are 5 T cell receptor beta chains from one specimen sequenced in a study of monozygotic twins with inflammatory bowel disease. TCRdb reanalyzed the 5' RACE reads and collapses them to one entry per CDR3 protein, without DNA. The listing records about 210,000 distinct CDR3 sequences. The sample consisted of blood. Every receptor here comes from a human donor with ulcerative colitis or Crohn's disease, or a healthy co-twin of an affected twin (not recorded which).

The chain links TRBV14 to TRBJ2-7; TCRdb proposes TRBD1, but this gene call is untestable without DNA. The CDR3 consists of 13 residues. The germline gives CDR1 SGHDN, CDR2 FVKESK. The CDR3 sequence is CASSQSIPGEQYF.

This chain links TRBV20-1 with TRBJ2-7; checking the TCRdb D call of TRBD1 is not possible without DNA. Germline loops: CDR1 DFQATT, CDR2 SNEGSKA (reference sequence). The CDR3 totals 14 residues. The CDR3: CSASRTTQGYEQYF.

The chain links TRBV2 to TRBJ2-7; TCRdb's D call of TRBD1 is untestable without DNA. The V gene's germline CDR1 is SNHLY and CDR2 FYNNEI. This CDR3 has 14 amino acids. CDR3 region: CASSASAGPYEQYF.

The rearrangement links TRBV12-3 or TRBV12-4 to TRBJ1-2. The CDR3 covers 11 residues. CDR3 loop: CASSNLYGYTF.

This rearrangement joins TRBV7-8 to TRBJ2-3; TCRdb's D gene call, TRBD1, goes unchecked for lack of DNA. The CDR3 totals 16 residues. Germline V CDR1 and CDR2: SGHVS, FQNEAQ. CDR3: CASSSLQGQGTDTQYF.